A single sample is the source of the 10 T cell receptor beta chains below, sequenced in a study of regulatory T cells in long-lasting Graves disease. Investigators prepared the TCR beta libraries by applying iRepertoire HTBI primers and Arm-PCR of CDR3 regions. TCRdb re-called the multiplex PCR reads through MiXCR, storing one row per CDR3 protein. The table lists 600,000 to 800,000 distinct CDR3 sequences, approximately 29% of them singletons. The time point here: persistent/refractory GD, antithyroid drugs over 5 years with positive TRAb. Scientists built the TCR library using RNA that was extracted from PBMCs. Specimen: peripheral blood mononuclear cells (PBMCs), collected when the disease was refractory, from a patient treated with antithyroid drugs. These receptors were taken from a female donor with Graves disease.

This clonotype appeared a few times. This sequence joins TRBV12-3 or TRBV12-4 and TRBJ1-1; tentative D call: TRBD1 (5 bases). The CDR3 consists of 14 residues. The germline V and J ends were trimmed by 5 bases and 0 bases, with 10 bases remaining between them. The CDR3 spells CASSTRVLNTEAFF. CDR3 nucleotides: TGTGCCAGCAGTACCAGGGTTCTGAACACTGAAGCTTTCTTT.

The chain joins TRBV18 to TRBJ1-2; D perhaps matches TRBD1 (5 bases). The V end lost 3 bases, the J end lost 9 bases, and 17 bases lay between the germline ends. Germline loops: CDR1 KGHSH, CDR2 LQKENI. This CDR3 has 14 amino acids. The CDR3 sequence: CASSPPGTPVRYTF. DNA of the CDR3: TGTGCCAGCTCACCCCCTGGGACCCCCGTTCGCTACACCTTC.

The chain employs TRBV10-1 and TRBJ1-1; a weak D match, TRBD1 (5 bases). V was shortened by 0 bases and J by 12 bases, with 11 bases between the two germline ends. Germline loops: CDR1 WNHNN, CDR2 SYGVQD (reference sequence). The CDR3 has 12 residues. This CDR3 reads CASSESGRETFF. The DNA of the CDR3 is TGCGCCAGCAGTGAGTCCGGCAGGGAGACTTTCTTT.

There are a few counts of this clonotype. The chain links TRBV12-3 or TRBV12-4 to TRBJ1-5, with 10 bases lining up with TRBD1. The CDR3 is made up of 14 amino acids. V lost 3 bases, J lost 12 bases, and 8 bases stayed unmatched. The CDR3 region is CASSFGQGGSVQHF. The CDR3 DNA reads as TGTGCCAGCAGTTTTGGACAGGGGGGATCAGTCCAGCATTTT.

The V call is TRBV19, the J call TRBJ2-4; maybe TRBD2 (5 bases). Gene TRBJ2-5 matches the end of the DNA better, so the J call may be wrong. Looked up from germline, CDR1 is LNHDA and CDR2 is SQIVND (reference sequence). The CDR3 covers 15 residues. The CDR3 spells CASSRRTFPQETQYF. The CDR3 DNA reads TGTGCCAGTAGTAGACGGACTTTTCCTCAAGAGACCCAGTACTTC.

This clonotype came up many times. DNA for the CDR3: TGTGCCAGCAGTCCCCAAAAGAACACTGAAGCTTTCTTT. Protein sequence: CASSPQKNTEAFF. This chain links TRBV12-3 or TRBV12-4 with TRBJ1-1; no firm D call. This CDR3 contains 13 residues. With 5 bases removed from V and 1 base from J, the gap between germline ends came to 8 bases.

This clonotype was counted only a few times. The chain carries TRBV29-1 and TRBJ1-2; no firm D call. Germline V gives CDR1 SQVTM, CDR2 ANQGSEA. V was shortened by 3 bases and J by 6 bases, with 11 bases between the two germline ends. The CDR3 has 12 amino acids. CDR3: CSVDTGPHGYTF. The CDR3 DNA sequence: TGCAGCGTTGATACGGGCCCGCATGGCTACACCTTC.

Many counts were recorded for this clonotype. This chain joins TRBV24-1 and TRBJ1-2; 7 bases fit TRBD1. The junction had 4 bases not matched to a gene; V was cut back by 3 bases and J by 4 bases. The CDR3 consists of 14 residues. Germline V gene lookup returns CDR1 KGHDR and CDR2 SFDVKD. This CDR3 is CATSDDDRAYGYTF. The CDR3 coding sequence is TGTGCCACCAGTGATGATGACAGGGCCTATGGCTACACCTTC.

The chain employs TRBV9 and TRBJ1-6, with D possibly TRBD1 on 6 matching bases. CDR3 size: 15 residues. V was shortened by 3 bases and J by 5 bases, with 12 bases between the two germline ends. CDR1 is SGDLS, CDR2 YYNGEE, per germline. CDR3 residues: CASSEQGTNNSPLHF. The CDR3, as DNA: TGTGCCAGCAGCGAACAGGGAACTAATAATTCACCCCTCCACTTT.

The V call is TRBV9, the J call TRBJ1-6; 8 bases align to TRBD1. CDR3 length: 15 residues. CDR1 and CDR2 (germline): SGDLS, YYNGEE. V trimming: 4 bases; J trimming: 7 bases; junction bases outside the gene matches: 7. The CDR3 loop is CASSTDRGGNSPLHF. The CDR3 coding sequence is TGTGCCAGCAGCACCGACAGGGGTGGGAATTCACCCCTCCACTTT.